A selection of T cell receptor beta chains follows, all from one sample in a study of TIL therapy for anti-PD-1-resistant metastatic lung cancer. The protocol was immunoSEQ multiplex PCR, while the TCRdb copy is restricted to in-frame clones and leaves out a portion. The table records about 47,000 clones, 80% to 90% of them present only once. Source: blood, taken at baseline. Source of these receptors: a person aged 25 to 80 with non-small cell lung cancer. The CDR3 runs from the conserved cysteine through the conserved F or W. A D gene is named only where the DNA matches it firmly. The size of a clone is reported for some rows only, either as once, few or many, or as a class for expanded clones.

D gene,J gene,clone size,V gene,CDR3 DNA,CDR3 protein
TRBD2,TRBJ2-5,once,TRBV7-7,TGTGCTAGCAGCCCGACTAGCGGGAGGGCTGGGGAGACCCAGTACTTC,CASSPTSGRAGETQYF
-,TRBJ1-1,few,TRBV20-1,TGCAGTGCTGGAGTGAACACTGAAGCTTTCTTT,CSAGVNTEAFF
TRBD2,TRBJ2-7,-,TRBV7-2,TGTGCCAGCAGCTTCCAAGGACTAGCGGGAGGGAAGTACGAGCAGTACTTC,CASSFQGLAGGKYEQYF
-,TRBJ2-6,-,TRBV19,TGTGCCAGTAGTATAGATGGGGGACAGTTCCAGGGGAGGTCTGGGGCCAACGTCCTGACTTTC,CASSIDGGQFQGRSGANVLTF
TRBD1,TRBJ1-1,-,TRBV10-3,TGTGCCATCAGTGATCCGACAGGGGGCTTCAGCACTGAAGCTTTCTTT,CAISDPTGGFSTEAFF
TRBD1,TRBJ2-7,-,TRBV5-4,TGTGCCAGCAGCTATGGACAGGGACCGATCTCCTACGAGCAGTACTTC,CASSYGQGPISYEQYF
-,TRBJ1-4,-,TRBV7-2,TGTGCCAGCAGCTGGTTAGGGAATGAAAAACTGTTTTTT,CASSWLGNEKLFF
-,TRBJ2-7,-,TRBV28,TGTGCCAGCGGAACCGAAACAGCGCCCCGGAGGAATAGCTCCTACGAGCAGTACTTC,CASGTETAPRRNSSYEQYF
-,TRBJ2-3,-,TRBV29-1,TGCAGCGGAGGGGCAGATACGCAGTATTTT,CSGGADTQYF
TRBD1,TRBJ2-7,-,TRBV4-3,TGCGCCAGCAGCCAAGACAGGGGGCCGTACGAGCAGTACTTC,CASSQDRGPYEQYF
-,TRBJ2-1,once,TRBV27,TGTGCCAGCAGAGGAGGGGGTGAGCAGTTCTTC,CASRGGGEQFF
TRBD1,TRBJ2-7,-,TRBV27,TGTGCCAGCAGTACTCGGACAGGCCCCTGGGAGCAGTACTTC,CASSTRTGPWEQYF
-,TRBJ2-2,-,TRBV19,TGTGCCAGTAGTGAATACAAGGTTGGCGGGGAGCTGTTTTTT,CASSEYKVGGELFF
-,TRBJ2-5,-,TRBV28,TGTGCCAGCAGTCCGGGATGGACCCAGTACTTC,CASSPGWTQYF
TRBD1,TRBJ2-2,-,TRBV24-1,TGTGCCACCAGTGATCTTCCGACAGGGGCCGGCGGGGAGCTGTTTTTT,CATSDLPTGAGGELFF
-,TRBJ2-3,-,TRBV5-1,TGCGCCAGCAGCTTTCGAAGCGGCGCCTTTAGCACAGATACGCAGTATTTT,CASSFRSGAFSTDTQYF
TRBD1,TRBJ2-3,-,TRBV19,TGTGCCAGTAGTCCCCCGGGACAGACACCAGGTACGCAGTATTTT,CASSPPGQTPGTQYF
-,TRBJ2-2,-,TRBV30,TGTGCCTGGAACGGGGGAAACACCGGGGAGCTGTTTTTT,CAWNGGNTGELFF
-,TRBJ1-5,-,TRBV21-1,TGTGCCAGCAGCAAAAATCAGCCCCAGCATTTT,CASSKNQPQHF
TRBD2,TRBJ2-7,-,TRBV27,TGTGCCAGCAGTCCCCGGGACTACTCCTACGAGCAGTACTTC,CASSPRDYSYEQYF
-,TRBJ2-1,-,TRBV9,TGTGCCAGCAGCGCCCTACCCTTTCGGGAGTTCTACAATGAGCAGTTCTTC,CASSALPFREFYNEQFF
-,TRBJ1-1,few,TRBV3-1/TRBV3-2,TGTGCCAGCAGCCCTACCAGTGGACAGAACACTGAAGCTTTCTTT,CASSPTSGQNTEAFF
TRBD2,TRBJ2-7,-,TRBV28,TGTGCCAGCAGTTCGTTTGCGGGAGCCTACGAGCAGTACTTC,CASSSFAGAYEQYF
-,TRBJ1-3,-,TRBV28,TGTGCCAGCGTATCTGGCCGGGACTCTGGAAACACCATATATTTT,CASVSGRDSGNTIYF
TRBD1,TRBJ2-3,-,TRBV18,TGTGCCAGCTCACGAGGGACAGCTAGCACAGATACGCAGTATTTT,CASSRGTASTDTQYF
-,TRBJ2-2,-,TRBV19,TGTGCCAGTACCCGGACTGTTGCGAACACCGGGGAGCTGTTTTTT,CASTRTVANTGELFF
-,TRBJ2-3,-,TRBV9,TGTGCCAGCAGCGTCTGGGGGGGGGCACCTAGCACAGATACGCAGTATTTT,CASSVWGGAPSTDTQYF
-,TRBJ2-1,-,TRBV7-2,TGTGCCAGCAGTTGGACATTGGACAATGAGCAGTTCTTC,CASSWTLDNEQFF
-,TRBJ2-3,-,TRBV7-3,TGTGCCAGCAGCCCTGGGGGGAGCCCAGATACGCAGTATTTT,CASSPGGSPDTQYF
TRBD1,TRBJ1-6,-,TRBV6-2/TRBV6-3,TGTGCCAGCAGTCGTGAGGGACAGGAAGATTCACCCCTCCACTTT,CASSREGQEDSPLHF
-,TRBJ2-3,-,TRBV5-1,TGCGCCAGCAGCAGAAACAGTGATGCTAGCACAGATACGCAGTATTTT,CASSRNSDASTDTQYF
-,TRBJ2-5,once,TRBV6-2/TRBV6-3,TGTGCCAGCAGTACAGGGCCTAAATCGCCCGGGACCCAAGAGACCCAGTACTTC,CASSTGPKSPGTQETQYF
TRBD1,TRBJ2-1,-,TRBV18,TGTGCCAGCTCACAAACACTAGGACAGGGGGCGGATGAGCAGTTCTTC,CASSQTLGQGADEQFF
TRBD2,TRBJ2-7,-,TRBV10-3,TGTGCCATCAGTCCGGGACTAGCGCTATACGAGCAGTACTTC,CAISPGLALYEQYF
TRBD1,TRBJ2-1,-,TRBV29-1,TGCAGCGTTGAGGACAGGGTAAATGAGCAGTTCTTC,CSVEDRVNEQFF
-,TRBJ2-7,-,TRBV27,TGTGCCAGCAGGATGAGACAGCCTTACGAGCAGTACTTC,CASRMRQPYEQYF
-,TRBJ1-1,few,TRBV28,TGTGCCACCCGGGACACCATCAACACTGAAGCTTTCTTT,CATRDTINTEAFF
TRBD1,TRBJ2-3,-,TRBV6-2/TRBV6-3,TGTGCCAGCAGCCCGACAGGGGTCACAGATACGCAGTATTTT,CASSPTGVTDTQYF
TRBD1,TRBJ2-1,-,TRBV28,TGTGCCAGCATCACAGGGGGAGCAGATAGCTCCTACAATGAGCAGTTCTTC,CASITGGADSSYNEQFF
TRBD1,TRBJ2-7,-,TRBV7-2,TGTGCCAGCAGCTTTGACAGGGAGAGCTCCTACGAGCAGTACTTC,CASSFDRESSYEQYF
TRBD1,TRBJ2-6,-,TRBV7-2,TGTGCCAGCAGCTGGACAGGGACTGGGGCCAACGTCCTGACTTTC,CASSWTGTGANVLTF
TRBD1,TRBJ2-3,once,TRBV7-9,TGTGCCAGCAGCCCGGGACAGGGGCCGGGGTCAGATACGCAGTATTTT,CASSPGQGPGSDTQYF
-,TRBJ1-4,-,TRBV7-9,TGTGCCAGCAGCGGAGGGCCAAGTAATGAAAAACTGTTTTTT,CASSGGPSNEKLFF
-,TRBJ2-2,few,TRBV7-3,TGTGCCAGCAGCCCGGATGCGAACACCGGGGAGCTGTTTTTT,CASSPDANTGELFF
-,TRBJ2-2,-,TRBV5-1,TGCGCCAGCAGCTTGGCGGAACAGAACACCGGGGAGCTGTTTTTT,CASSLAEQNTGELFF